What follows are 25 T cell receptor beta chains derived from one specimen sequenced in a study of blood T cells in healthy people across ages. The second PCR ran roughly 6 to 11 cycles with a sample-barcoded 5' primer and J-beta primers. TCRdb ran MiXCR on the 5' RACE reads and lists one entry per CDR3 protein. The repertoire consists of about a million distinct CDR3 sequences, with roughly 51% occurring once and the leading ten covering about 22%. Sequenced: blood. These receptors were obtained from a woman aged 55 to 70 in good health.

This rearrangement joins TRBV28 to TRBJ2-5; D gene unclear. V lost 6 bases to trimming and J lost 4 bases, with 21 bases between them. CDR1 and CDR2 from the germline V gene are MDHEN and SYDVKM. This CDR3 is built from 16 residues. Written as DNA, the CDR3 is TGTGCCAGCAGGGCCGATTTCGGGTCGGTCGGAGAGACCCAGTACTTC. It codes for CASRADFGSVGETQYF.

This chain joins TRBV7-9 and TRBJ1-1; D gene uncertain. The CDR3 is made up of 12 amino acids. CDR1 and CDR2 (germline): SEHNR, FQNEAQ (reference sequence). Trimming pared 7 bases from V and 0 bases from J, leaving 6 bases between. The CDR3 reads CASNFLNTEAFF. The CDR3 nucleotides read TGTGCCAGCAACTTCTTGAACACTGAAGCTTTCTTT.

The CDR3 reads CATSRDGSSSGSHEQYF. CDR3 bases: TGTGCCACCAGCAGAGATGGAAGCTCGTCGGGGTCCCACGAGCAGTACTTC. The chain employs TRBV15 and TRBJ2-7; weak D call: TRBD2 (5 bases). The CDR3 consists of 17 residues. The V gene's germline CDR1 is LNHNV and CDR2 YYDKDF (reference sequence). Trimming removed 0 bases at V and 5 bases at J, with 20 bases between.

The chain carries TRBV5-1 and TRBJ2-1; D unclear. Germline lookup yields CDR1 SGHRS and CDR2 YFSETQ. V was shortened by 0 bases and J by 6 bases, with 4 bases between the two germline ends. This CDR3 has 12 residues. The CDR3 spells CASSLVPNEQFF. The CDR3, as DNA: TGCGCCAGCAGCTTGGTTCCCAATGAGCAGTTCTTC. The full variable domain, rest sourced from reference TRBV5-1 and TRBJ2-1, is KAGVTQTPRYLIKTRGQQVTLSCSPISGHRSVSWYQQTPGQGLQFLFEYFSETQRNKGNFPGRFSGRQFSNSRSEMNVSTLELGDSALYLCASSLVPNEQFFGPGTRLTVL.

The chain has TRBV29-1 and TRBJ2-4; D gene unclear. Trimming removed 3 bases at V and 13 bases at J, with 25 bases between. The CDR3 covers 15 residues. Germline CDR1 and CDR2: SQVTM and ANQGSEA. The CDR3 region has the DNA TGCAGCGTTGATTGGTCCCCCCAACAGCTAAATGAGCAGTACTTC. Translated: CSVDWSPQQLNEQYF.

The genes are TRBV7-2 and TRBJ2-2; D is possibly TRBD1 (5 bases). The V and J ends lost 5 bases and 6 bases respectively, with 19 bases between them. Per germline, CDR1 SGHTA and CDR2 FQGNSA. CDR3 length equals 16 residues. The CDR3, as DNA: TGTGCCAGCAGCCTGAGGATAGCCAGCAGGGCCGGGGAGCTGTTTTTT. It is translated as CASSLRIASRAGELFF.

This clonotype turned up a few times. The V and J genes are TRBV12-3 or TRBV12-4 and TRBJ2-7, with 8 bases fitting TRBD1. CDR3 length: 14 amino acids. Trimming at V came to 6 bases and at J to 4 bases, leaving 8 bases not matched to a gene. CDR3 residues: CASSTGQGIYEQYF. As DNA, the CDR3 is TGTGCCAGCAGCACCGGACAGGGAATTTACGAGCAGTACTTC.

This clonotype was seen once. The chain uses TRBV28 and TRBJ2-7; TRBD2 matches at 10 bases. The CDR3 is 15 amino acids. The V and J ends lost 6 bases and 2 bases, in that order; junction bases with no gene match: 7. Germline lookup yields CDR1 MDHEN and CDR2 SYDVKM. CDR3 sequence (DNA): TGTGCCAGCAGCCCGACTAGCGGGTTCACCTACGAGCAGTACTTC. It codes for CASSPTSGFTYEQYF.

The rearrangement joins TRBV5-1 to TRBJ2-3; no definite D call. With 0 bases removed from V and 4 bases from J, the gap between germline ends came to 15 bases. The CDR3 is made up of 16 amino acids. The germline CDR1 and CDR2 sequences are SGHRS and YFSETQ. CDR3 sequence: CASSLGSATVSDTQYF. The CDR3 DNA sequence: TGCGCCAGCAGCTTGGGGTCGGCTACGGTATCAGATACGCAGTATTTT.

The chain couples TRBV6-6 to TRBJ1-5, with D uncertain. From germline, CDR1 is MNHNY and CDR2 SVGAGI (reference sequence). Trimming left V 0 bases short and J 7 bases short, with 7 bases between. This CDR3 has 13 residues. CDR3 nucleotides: TGTGCCAGCAGTTACTCGATATGGCAGCCCCAGCATTTT. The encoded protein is CASSYSIWQPQHF.

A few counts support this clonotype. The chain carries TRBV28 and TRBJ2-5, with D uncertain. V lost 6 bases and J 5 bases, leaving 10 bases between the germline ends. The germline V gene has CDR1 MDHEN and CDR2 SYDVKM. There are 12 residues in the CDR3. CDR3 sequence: CASRDEWETQYF. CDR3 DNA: TGTGCCAGCAGAGACGAATGGGAGACCCAGTACTTC.

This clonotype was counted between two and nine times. The CDR3 sequence is CSARTEGRGQETQYF. The CDR3 DNA follows: TGCAGTGCTAGAACAGAGGGGAGGGGGCAAGAGACCCAGTACTTC. The chain joins TRBV20-1 to TRBJ2-5; possible D gene TRBD2, 7 bases. Trimming took off 2 bases at V and 2 bases at J, with 15 bases between the two ends. Germline loops: CDR1 DFQATT, CDR2 SNEGSKA (reference sequence). The CDR3 is 15 amino acids.

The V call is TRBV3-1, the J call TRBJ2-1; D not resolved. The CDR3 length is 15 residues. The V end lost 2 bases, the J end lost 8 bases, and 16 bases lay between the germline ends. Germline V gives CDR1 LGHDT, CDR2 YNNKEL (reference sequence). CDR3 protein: CASSQLSTLVDEQFF. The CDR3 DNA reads TGTGCCAGCAGCCAACTTTCGACCCTGGTCGATGAGCAGTTCTTC.

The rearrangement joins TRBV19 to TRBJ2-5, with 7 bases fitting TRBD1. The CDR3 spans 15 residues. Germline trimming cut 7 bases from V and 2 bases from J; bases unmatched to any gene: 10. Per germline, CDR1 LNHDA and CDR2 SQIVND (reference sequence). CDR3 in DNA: TGTGCCAGTACCGTGACAGGGCCATTTCAAGAGACCCAGTACTTC. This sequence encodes CASTVTGPFQETQYF.

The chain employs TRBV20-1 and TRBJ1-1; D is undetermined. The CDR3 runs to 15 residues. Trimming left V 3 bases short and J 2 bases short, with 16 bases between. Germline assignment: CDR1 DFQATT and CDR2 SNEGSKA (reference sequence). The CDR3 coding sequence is TGCAGTGCTAGGGCCATTGGGCAGCATAACACTGAAGCTTTCTTT. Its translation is CSARAIGQHNTEAFF.

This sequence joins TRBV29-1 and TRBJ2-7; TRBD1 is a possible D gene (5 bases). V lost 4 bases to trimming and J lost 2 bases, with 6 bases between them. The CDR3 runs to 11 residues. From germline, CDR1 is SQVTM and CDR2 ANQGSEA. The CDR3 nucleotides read TGCAGCGTTGGACAGCCCTACGAGCAGTACTTC. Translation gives CSVGQPYEQYF.

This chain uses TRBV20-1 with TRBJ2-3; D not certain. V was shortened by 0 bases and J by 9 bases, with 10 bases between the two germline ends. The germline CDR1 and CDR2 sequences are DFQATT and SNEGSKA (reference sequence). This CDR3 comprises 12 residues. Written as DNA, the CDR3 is TGCAGTGCTAGAGATTCCCTACCCACGCAGTATTTT. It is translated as CSARDSLPTQYF.

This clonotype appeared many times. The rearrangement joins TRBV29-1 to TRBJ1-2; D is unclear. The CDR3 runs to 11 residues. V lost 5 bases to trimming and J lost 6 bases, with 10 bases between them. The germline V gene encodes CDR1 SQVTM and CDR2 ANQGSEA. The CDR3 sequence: CSVHSGDGYTF. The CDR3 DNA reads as TGCAGCGTTCACTCAGGAGATGGCTACACCTTC.

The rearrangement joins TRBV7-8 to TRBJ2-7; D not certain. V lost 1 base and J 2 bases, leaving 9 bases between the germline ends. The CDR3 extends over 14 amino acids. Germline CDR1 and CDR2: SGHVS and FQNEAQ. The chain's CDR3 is CASSLGRFTYEQYF. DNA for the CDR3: TGTGCCAGCAGCTTAGGAAGGTTTACCTACGAGCAGTACTTC.

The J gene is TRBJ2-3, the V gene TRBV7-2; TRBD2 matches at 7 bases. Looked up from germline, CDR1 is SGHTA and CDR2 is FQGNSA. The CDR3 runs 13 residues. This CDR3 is CAEKRDSVDTQYF. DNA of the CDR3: TGTGCAGAAAAGCGGGATTCGGTAGATACGCAGTATTTT.

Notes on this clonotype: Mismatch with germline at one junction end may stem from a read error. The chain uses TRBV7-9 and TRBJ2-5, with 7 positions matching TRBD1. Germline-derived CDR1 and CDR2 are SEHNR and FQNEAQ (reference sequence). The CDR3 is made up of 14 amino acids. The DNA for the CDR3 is TGTGCCAGCAGCTTAGTCAACAGGGGAGAGACCCGGTACTTC. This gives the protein CASSLVNRGETRYF.

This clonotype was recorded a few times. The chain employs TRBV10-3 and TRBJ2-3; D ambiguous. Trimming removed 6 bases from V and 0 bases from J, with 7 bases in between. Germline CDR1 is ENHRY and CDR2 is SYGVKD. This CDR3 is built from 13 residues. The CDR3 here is CAIRASSTDTQYF. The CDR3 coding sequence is TGTGCCATCAGGGCTTCTAGCACAGATACGCAGTATTTT.

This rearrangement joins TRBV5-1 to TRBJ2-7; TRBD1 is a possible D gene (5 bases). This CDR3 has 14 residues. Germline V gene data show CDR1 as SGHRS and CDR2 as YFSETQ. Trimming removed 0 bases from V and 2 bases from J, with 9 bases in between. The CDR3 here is CASSLDRGTYEQYF. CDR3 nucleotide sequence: TGCGCCAGCAGCTTGGATAGGGGTACCTACGAGCAGTACTTC.

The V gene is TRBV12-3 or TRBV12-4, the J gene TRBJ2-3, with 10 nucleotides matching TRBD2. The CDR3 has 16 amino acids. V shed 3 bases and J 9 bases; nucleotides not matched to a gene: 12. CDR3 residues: CASSLGAVLAGDTQYF. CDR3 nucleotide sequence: TGTGCCAGCAGTTTGGGTGCAGTGCTAGCGGGAGACACGCAGTATTTT.

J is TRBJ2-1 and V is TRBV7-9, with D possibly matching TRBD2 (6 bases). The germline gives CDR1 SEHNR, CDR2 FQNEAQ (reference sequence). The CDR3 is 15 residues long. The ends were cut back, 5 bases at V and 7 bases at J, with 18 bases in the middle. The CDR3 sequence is CASSPGTLSTNEQFF. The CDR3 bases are TGTGCCAGCAGCCCCGGGACTCTCTCGACAAATGAGCAGTTCTTC.